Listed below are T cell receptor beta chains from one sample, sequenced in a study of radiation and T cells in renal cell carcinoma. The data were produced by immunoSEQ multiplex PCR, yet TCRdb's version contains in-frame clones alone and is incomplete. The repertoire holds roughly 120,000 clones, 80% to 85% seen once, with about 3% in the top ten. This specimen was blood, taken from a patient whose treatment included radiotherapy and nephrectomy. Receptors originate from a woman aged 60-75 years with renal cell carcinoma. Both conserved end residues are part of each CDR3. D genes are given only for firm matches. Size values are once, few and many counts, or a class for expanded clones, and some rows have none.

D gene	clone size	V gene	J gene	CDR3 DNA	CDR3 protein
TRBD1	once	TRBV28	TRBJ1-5	TGTGCCAGCAGTGCCGACAGGGGACGGAGCAATCAGCCCCAGCATTTT	CASSADRGRSNQPQHF
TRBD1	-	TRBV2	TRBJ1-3	TGTGCCAGCAGCGTACAGGGGCGGAACACCATATATTTT	CASSVQGRNTIYF
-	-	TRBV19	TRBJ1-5	TGTGCCAGCGGCCCCCATACTCAGCCCCAGCATTTT	CASGPHTQPQHF
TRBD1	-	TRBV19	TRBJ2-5	TGTGCCAGTAGCCGGGACAGGGTAGGAGAGACCCAGTACTTC	CASSRDRVGETQYF
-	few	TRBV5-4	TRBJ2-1	TGTGCCAGCAGCGGACGTGCTGCGACTCTCTTCCATGAGCAGTTCTTC	CASSGRAATLFHEQFF
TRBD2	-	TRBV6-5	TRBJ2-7	TGTGCCAGCAGGGCGGGACTAGTGTACGAGCAGTACTTC	CASRAGLVYEQYF
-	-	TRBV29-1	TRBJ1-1	TGCAGCGTTGAAGAGAGTGTGGGGGGCTCAGCTTTCTTT	CSVEESVGGSAFF
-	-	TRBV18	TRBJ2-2	TGTGCCAGCTCACGGGACACCGGGGAGCTGTTTTTT	CASSRDTGELFF
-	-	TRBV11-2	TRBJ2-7	TGTGCCAGCAGCTTTGGGCAGAGACTCTACGAGCAGTACTTC	CASSFGQRLYEQYF
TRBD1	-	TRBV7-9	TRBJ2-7	TGTGCCAGCAGCTTAGGTGGGACAGCGTCCTACGAGCAGTACTTC	CASSLGGTASYEQYF
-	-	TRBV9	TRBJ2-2	TGTGCCAGCAGCGGTTCTCAGGGGTCCACCGGGGAGCTGTTTTTT	CASSGSQGSTGELFF
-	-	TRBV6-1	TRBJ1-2	TGTGCCAGCAGTGAAGATGCGACAGGATTCGGCTACACCTTC	CASSEDATGFGYTF
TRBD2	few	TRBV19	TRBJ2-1	TGTGCCAGTAGTGGTCGACTAGCGGATGGGGACAATGAGCAGTTCTTC	CASSGRLADGDNEQFF
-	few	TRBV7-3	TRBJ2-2	TGTGCCAGCAGCCCTCCCGGGTACACCGGGGAGCTGTTTTTT	CASSPPGYTGELFF
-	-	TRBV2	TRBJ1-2	TGTGCCAGCAGCGGACAGCGGCCCTATGGCTACACCTTC	CASSGQRPYGYTF
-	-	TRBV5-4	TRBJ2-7	TGTGCCAGTAACCGGGACACTGATACCTACGAGCAGTACTTC	CASNRDTDTYEQYF
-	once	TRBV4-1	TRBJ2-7	TGCGCCAGCAGCCAAGGACCGACGGAGTCGGGGTACGAGCAGTACTTC	CASSQGPTESGYEQYF
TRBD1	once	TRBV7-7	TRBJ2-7	TGTGCTAGCAGCTTAGGTCAGGGGGCCTACGAGCAGTACTTC	CASSLGQGAYEQYF
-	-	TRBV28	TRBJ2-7	TGTGCCAGCAGTCCCCTCCGGTCACCTTACGAGCAGTACTTC	CASSPLRSPYEQYF
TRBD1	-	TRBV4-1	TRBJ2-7	TGCGCCAGCAGCCAGACGGCAGGGGGCTTCTACGAGCAGTACTTC	CASSQTAGGFYEQYF
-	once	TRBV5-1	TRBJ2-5	TGCGCCAGCAGCAGCGACAGTTTAGGGACCCAGTACTTC	CASSSDSLGTQYF
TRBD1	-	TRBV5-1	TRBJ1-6	TGCGCCAGCACGATGGACAGGGCACAGAATTCACCCCTCCACTTT	CASTMDRAQNSPLHF
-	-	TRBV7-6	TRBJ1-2	TGTGCCAGCAGCCCCTCCGACGGATTAGTCTATGGCTACACCTTC	CASSPSDGLVYGYTF
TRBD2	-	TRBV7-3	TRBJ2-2	TGTGCCAGCAGCGAACTAGCGGGGGACACCGGGGAGCTGTTTTTT	CASSELAGDTGELFF
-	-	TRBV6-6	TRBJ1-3	TGTGCCAGCACGGGAGGGGTAGTGTGGGGAAACACCATATATTTT	CASTGGVVWGNTIYF
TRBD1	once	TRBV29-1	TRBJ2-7	TGCAGCGTTTCTCCGGGACAGGGGGTGTACGAGCAGTACTTC	CSVSPGQGVYEQYF
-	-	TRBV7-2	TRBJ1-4	TGTGCCAGCAGCTTTTTGGGAGGTGAAAAACTGTTTTTT	CASSFLGGEKLFF
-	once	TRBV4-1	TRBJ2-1	TGCGCCAGCAGCCAAGCATACGGACAAGCCCCCTTACACAATGAGCAGTTCTTC	CASSQAYGQAPLHNEQFF
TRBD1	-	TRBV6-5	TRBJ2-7	TGTGCCAGCGGAGGGACAGGGGGCGGAGAGCAGTACTTC	CASGGTGGGEQYF
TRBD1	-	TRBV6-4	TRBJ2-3	TGTGCCAGCAGTGAGGACAGGGACACAGATACGCAGTATTTT	CASSEDRDTDTQYF
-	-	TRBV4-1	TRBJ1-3	TGCGCCAGCAGCCAAGGGGGGGAAGGACTAGACTCTGGAAACACCATATATTTT	CASSQGGEGLDSGNTIYF
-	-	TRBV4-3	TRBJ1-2	TGCGCCAGCAGCCAAGCGCAGGGGCATGGCTACACCTTC	CASSQAQGHGYTF
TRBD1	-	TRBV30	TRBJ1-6	TGTGCCTGGGGGGACAGGGCGTATAATTCACCCCTCCACTTT	CAWGDRAYNSPLHF
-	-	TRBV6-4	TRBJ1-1	TGTGCCAGCAGTACCGACAGGAACACTGAAGCTTTCTTT	CASSTDRNTEAFF
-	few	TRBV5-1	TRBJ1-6	TGCGCCAGCAGCTTGGGGTATTCACCCCTCCACTTT	CASSLGYSPLHF
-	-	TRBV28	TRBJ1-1	TGTGCCAGCATCATGGGGGGGAACACTGAAGCTTTCTTT	CASIMGGNTEAFF
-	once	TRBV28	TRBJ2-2	TGTGCCAGCAGTTCCAGGGTCACCGGGGAGCTGTTTTTT	CASSSRVTGELFF